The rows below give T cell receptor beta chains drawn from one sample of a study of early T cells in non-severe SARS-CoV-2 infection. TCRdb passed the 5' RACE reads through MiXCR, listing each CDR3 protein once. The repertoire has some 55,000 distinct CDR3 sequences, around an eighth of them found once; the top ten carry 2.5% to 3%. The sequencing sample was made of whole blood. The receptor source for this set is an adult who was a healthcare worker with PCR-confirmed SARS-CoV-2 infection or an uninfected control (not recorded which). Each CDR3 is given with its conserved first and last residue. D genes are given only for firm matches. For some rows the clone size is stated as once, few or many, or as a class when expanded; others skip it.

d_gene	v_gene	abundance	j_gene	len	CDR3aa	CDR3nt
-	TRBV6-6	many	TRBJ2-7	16	CASTWKPQASTYEQYF	TGTGCCAGCACCTGGAAGCCCCAGGCTTCTACCTACGAGCAGTACTTC
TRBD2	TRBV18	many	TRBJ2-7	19	CASSPLNSRGGALGYEQYF	TGTGCCAGCTCACCATTGAATTCGCGCGGGGGAGCCTTAGGGTACGAGCAGTACTTC
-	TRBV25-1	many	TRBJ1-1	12	CASSEYGTGAFF	TGTGCCAGCAGTGAATATGGGACGGGAGCTTTCTTT
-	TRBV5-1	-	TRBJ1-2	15	CASSLVPGLNYGYTF	TGCGCCAGCAGCTTGGTCCCAGGCCTTAACTATGGCTACACCTTC
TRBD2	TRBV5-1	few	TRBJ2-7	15	CASSLFERGAYEQYF	TGCGCCAGCAGCTTATTTGAGCGGGGGGCCTACGAGCAGTACTTC
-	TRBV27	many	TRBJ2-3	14	CASRAGTRLGHEYF	TGTGCCAGCAGAGCCGGGACAAGGTTAGGCCACGAGTATTTT
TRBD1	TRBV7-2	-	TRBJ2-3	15	CASRIGTGITDTQYF	TGTGCCAGCAGAATCGGGACAGGGATCACAGATACGCAGTATTTT
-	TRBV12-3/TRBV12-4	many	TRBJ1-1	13	CASSLVQAPEAFF	TGTGCCAGCAGTTTAGTACAGGCCCCTGAAGCTTTCTTT
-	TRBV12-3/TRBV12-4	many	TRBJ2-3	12	CASSLERDTQYF	TGTGCCAGCAGTTTGGAGAGAGATACGCAGTATTTT
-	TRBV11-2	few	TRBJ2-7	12	CASSPGVVEQYF	TGTGCCAGCAGCCCCGGGGTGGTCGAGCAGTACTTC
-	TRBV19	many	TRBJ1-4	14	CASSIGTAVEKLFF	TGTGCCAGTAGTATCGGAACCGCCGTTGAAAAACTGTTTTTT
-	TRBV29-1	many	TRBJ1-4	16	CSASLGGHGTNEKLFF	TGCAGCGCATCACTCGGGGGCCACGGGACTAATGAAAAACTGTTTTTT
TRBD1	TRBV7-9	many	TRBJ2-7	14	CASRLGGSSYEQYF	TGTGCCAGCAGATTAGGGGGCAGCTCCTACGAGCAGTACTTC